The T cell receptor (beta chain) described here comes from a study of cytomegalovirus exposure and HLA in healthy donors. This CDR3 comprises 15 residues. The ends lost 0 bases at V and 15 bases at J; junction bases unmatched: 11. CDR1 is SGHRS and CDR2 is YFSETQ in the germline V gene. The study, taken as a whole, reports: Accurate HLA-A and HLA-B prediction from TCR beta sequences was reported for most subjects. Data from an earlier analysis indicated that most TCR beta V segments were productive either about 90% or about 30% of the time.

This PCR relied on a set of 60 Vbeta primers and 13 Jbeta primers. The table came from immunoSEQ multiplex PCR; TCRdb's copy has only in-frame clones and leaves some out. The repertoire consists of about 40,000 clones, with over 60% occurring once and the leading ten covering 3% to 5%. Concerning this clone itself: The antigen remains unidentified.

The TCR comes from a man aged 35-49 years in good health and CMV-seronegative. The chain links TRBV5-1 to TRBJ2-1; 11 bases fit TRBD2. Sequencing was done on a sample of PBMCs. The CDR3 loop reads CASSLDPSGGSVPFF. In DNA, the CDR3 is TGCGCCAGCAGCTTGGATCCTAGCGGGGGGTCTGTCCCGTTCTTC.